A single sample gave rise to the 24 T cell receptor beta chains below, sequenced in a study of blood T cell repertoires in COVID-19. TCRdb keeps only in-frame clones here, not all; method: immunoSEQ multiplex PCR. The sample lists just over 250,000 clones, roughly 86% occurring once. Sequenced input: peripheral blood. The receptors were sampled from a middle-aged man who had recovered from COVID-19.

CDR3 region: CASSPMDGGYEQYF. In DNA, the CDR3 is TGTGCCAGCAGCCCGATGGACGGAGGCTACGAGCAGTACTTC. The chain uses TRBV7-9 and TRBJ2-7; TRBD2 is a possible D gene (5 bases). Per the germline V gene, CDR1 is SEHNR and CDR2 is FQNEAQ (reference sequence). The length of the CDR3 is 14 residues. V was cut by 5 bases and J by 3 bases, with 14 bases left in between.

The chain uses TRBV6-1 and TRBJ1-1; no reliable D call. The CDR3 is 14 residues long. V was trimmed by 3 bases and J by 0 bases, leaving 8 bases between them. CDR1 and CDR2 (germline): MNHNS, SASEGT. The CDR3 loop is CASSDQYMNTEAFF. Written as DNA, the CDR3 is TGTGCCAGCAGTGACCAGTACATGAACACTGAAGCTTTCTTT.

The CDR3 loop is CASSFGQGETQYF. In nucleotides, the CDR3 is TGTGCCAGCAGCTTCGGACAGGGAGAGACCCAGTACTTC. The chain uses TRBV5-6 and TRBJ2-5; 8 bases align to TRBD1. Germline V lookup: CDR1 SGHDT, CDR2 YYEEEE. Germline trimming cut 2 bases from V and 4 bases from J; bases unmatched to any gene: 1. This CDR3 is built from 13 residues.

In DNA form, the CDR3 reads TGTGCCAGCAGCTTATACGGGGGGGCTGGCACAGATACGCAGTATTTT. This sequence encodes CASSLYGGAGTDTQYF. J is TRBJ2-3 and V is TRBV11-3; TRBD2 matches 8 bases. Per the germline V gene, CDR1 is SGHNT and CDR2 is YENEEA. Trimming at V came to 2 bases and at J to 1 base, leaving 5 bases not matched to a gene. This CDR3 spans 16 amino acids.

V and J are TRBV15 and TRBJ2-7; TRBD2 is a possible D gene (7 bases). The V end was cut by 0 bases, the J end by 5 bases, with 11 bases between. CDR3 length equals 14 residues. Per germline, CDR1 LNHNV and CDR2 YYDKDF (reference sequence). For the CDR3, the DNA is TGTGCCACCAGCAGAGAAGGGGGGGTTGACGAGCAGTACTTC. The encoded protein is CATSREGGVDEQYF.

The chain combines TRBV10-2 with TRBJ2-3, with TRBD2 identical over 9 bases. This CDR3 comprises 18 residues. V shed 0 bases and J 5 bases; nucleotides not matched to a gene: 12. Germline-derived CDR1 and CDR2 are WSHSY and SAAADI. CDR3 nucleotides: TGCGCCAGCAGTGAGTCAGGGAGCGGGGGGCCCAGCGGAGATACGCAGTATTTT. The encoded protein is CASSESGSGGPSGDTQYF.

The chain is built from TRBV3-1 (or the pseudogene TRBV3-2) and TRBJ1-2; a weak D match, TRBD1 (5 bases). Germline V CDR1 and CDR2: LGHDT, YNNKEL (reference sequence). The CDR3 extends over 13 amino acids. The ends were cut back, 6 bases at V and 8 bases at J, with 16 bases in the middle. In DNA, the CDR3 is TGTGCCAGCAGAGCAGGGTCGCTGGGGGGCTACACCTTC. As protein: CASRAGSLGGYTF.

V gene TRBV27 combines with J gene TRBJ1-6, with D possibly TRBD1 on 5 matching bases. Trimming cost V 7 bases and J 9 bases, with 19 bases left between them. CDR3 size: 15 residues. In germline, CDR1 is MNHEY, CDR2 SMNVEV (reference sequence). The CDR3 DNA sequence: TGTGCCAGCACTTTTGACAGATCCGGAATTTCACCCCTCCACTTT. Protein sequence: CASTFDRSGISPLHF.

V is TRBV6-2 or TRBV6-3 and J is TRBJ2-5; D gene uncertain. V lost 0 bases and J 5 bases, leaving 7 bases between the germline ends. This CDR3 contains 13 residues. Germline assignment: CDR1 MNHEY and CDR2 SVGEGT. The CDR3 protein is CASSYSIPETQYF. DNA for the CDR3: TGTGCCAGCAGTTACTCAATTCCGGAGACCCAGTACTTC.

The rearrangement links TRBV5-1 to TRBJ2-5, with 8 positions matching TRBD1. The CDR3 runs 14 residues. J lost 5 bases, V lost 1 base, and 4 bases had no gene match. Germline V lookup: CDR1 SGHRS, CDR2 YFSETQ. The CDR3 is CASSLRPGGETQYF. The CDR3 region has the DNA TGCGCCAGCAGCTTGAGGCCAGGGGGCGAGACCCAGTACTTC.

CDR3 bases: TGTGCCAGTAGTATTTGGCGGCAGACCTACAATGAGCAGTTCTTC. The encoded protein is CASSIWRQTYNEQFF. The V gene is TRBV19, the J gene TRBJ2-1; D is unclear. The CDR3 spans 15 residues. Germline CDR1 reads LNHDA; CDR2 reads SQIVND (reference sequence). The V end was cut by 3 bases, the J end by 2 bases, with 11 bases between. Combining the CDR3 with reference TRBV19 and TRBJ2-1 gives the whole variable domain DGGITQSPKYLFRKEGQNVTLSCEQNLNHDAMYWYRQDPGQGLRLIYYSQIVNDFQKGDIAEGYSVSREKKESFPLTVTSAQKNPTAFYLCASSIWRQTYNEQFFGPGTRLTVL.

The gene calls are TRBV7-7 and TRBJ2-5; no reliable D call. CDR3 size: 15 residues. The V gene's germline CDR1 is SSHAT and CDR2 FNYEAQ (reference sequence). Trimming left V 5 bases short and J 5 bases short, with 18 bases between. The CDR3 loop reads CASSRVFSAVETQYF. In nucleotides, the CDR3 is TGTGCCAGCAGCCGAGTGTTTTCGGCGGTTGAGACCCAGTACTTC.

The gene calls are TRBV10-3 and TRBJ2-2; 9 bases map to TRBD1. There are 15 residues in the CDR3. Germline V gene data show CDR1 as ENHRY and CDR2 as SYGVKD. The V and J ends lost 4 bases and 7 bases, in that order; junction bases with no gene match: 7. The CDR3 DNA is TGTGCCATCAGTGCCACCGGGACAGGGCTCGGGGAGCTGTTTTTT. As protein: CAISATGTGLGELFF.

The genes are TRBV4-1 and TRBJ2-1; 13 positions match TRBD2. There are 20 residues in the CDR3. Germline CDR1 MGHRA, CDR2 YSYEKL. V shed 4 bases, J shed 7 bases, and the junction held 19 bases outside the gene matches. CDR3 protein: CASSLLLTSGGAGKRNEQFF. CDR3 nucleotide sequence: TGCGCCAGCAGCCTCCTACTAACTAGCGGGGGGGCCGGGAAGCGAAATGAGCAGTTCTTC.

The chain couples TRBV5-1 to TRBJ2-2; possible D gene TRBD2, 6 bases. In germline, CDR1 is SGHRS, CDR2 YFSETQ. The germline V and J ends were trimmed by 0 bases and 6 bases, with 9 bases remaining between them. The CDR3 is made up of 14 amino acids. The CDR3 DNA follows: TGCGCCAGCAGCTTGGAGCGGGTGCCCGGGGAGCTGTTTTTT. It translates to CASSLERVPGELFF.

The CDR3 loop reads CASSSPPGYEQYF. The DNA of the CDR3 is TGTGCCAGCAGTTCCCCGCCCGGTTACGAGCAGTACTTC. The chain employs TRBV6-5 and TRBJ2-7; D not certain. V lost 4 bases and J lost 4, with 11 bases in between. The germline CDR1 and CDR2 sequences are MNHEY and SVGAGI. This CDR3 spans 13 amino acids.

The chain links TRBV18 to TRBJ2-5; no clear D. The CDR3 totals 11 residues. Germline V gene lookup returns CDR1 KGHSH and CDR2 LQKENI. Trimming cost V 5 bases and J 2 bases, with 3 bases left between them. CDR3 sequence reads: CASSEQETQYF. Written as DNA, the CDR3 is TGTGCCAGCTCAGAGCAAGAGACCCAGTACTTC.

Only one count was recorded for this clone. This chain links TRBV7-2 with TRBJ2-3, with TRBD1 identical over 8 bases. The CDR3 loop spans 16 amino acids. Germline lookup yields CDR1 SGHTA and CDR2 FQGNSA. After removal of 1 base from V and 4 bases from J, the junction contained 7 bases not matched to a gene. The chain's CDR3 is CASSLGTGRISDTQYF. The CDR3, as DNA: TGTGCCAGCAGCTTAGGGACAGGGAGGATTTCAGATACGCAGTATTTT.

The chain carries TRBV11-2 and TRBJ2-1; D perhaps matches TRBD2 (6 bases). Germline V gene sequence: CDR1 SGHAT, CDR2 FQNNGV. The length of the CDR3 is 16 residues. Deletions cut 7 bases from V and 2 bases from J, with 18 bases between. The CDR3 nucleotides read TGTGCCAGCACCTCGGGGGTGCGGGCGACCTACAATGAGCAGTTCTTC. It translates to CASTSGVRATYNEQFF.

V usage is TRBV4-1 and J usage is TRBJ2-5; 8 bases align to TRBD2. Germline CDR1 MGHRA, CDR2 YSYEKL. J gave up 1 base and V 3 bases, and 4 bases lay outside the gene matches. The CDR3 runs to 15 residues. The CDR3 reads CASSHTAGGQETQYF. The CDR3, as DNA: TGCGCCAGCAGCCACACGGCGGGGGGCCAAGAGACCCAGTACTTC.

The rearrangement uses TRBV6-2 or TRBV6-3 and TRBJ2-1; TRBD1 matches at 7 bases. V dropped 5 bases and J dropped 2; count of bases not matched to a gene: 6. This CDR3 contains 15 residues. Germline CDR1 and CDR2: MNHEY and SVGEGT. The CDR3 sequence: CASSTLQGTYNEQFF. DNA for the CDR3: TGTGCCAGCAGTACCCTACAGGGGACCTACAATGAGCAGTTCTTC.

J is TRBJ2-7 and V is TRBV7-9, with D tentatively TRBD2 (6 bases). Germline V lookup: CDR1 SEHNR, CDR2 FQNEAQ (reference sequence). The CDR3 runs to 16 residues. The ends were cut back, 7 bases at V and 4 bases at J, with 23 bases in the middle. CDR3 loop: CASNKARAGLRYEQYF. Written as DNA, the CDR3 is TGTGCCAGCAACAAGGCCCGGGCGGGGCTTAGGTACGAGCAGTACTTC. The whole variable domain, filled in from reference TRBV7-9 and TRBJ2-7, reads DTGVSQNPRHKITKRGQNVTFRCDPISEHNRLYWYRQTLGQGPEFLTYFQNEAQLEKSRLLSDRFSAERPKGSFSTLEIQRTEQGDSAMYLCASNKARAGLRYEQYFGPGTRLTVT.

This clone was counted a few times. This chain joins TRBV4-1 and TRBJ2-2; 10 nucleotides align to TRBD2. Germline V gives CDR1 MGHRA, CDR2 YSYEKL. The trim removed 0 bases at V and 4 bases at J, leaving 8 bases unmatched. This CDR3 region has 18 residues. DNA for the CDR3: TGCGCCAGCAGCCAAGATGCAGAAGCGGGAGGGGTCACCGGGGAGCTGTTTTTT. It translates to CASSQDAEAGGVTGELFF.

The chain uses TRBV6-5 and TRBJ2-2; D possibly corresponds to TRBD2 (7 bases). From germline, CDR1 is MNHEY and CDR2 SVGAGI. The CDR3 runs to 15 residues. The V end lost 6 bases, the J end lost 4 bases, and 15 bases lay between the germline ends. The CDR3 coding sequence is TGTGCCAGCAGGAAGGGGGGGCACGGCACCGGGGAGCTGTTTTTT. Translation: CASRKGGHGTGELFF.